The source of this T cell receptor beta chain is a study of blood T cell repertoires in COVID-19. Background on the study: Researchers got acute and convalescent COVID-19 samples from the United States, Italy and Spain. In each case, the material was cDNA or gDNA derived from T cells, B-cell-depleted T cells, or PBMCs.

The CDR3 has 13 residues. Trimming left V 6 bases short and J 4 bases short, with 12 bases between. Germline V gene data show CDR1 as MNHNY and CDR2 as SVGAGI (reference sequence). The authors' processing: Reference gene primers were amplified, and this amplification served to estimate nucleated cell counts. The table came from immunoSEQ multiplex PCR; TCRdb's copy has only in-frame clones and leaves some out. Clone size and the V and J calls come from that table; the DNA yielded D and trimming. Altogether some 260,000 clones are present, roughly 90% being singletons, with the ten largest covering roughly 0.8%.

This chain links TRBV6-6 with TRBJ1-1; weak D call: TRBD1 (6 bases). Sequenced material: peripheral blood. This receptor was identified in a woman aged 25 to 45 with acute or convalescent COVID-19. The CDR3 nucleotides read TGTGCCAGCAGCATAGGGGGTCGCACTGAAGCTTTCTTT. It specifies CASSIGGRTEAFF.